This T cell receptor (beta chain) was identified during a study of blood T cell repertoires in COVID-19. The wider study: The analysed material was cDNA or gDNA that came from T cells, B-cell-depleted T cells, or PBMCs.

Authors' analysis steps: Quantification of nucleated cells was approximated via reference gene primer amplification. Assay: immunoSEQ multiplex PCR; the TCRdb copy retains only in-frame clones and omits some. That table gives V, J and clone size, and the DNA gave D and trimming. The table lists about 300,000 clones, roughly 88% of them singletons. Germline assignment: CDR1 KGHDR and CDR2 SFDVKD. With V trimmed by 1 base and J by 7 bases, 25 bases remained unmatched. The CDR3 runs to 24 residues. The specimen sequenced was peripheral blood. This clonotype originated in a woman between 25 and 40 years old with COVID-19, enrolled during active disease. The chain recombines TRBV24-1 with TRBJ2-1; 15 bases are a match to TRBD2. CDR3 in DNA: TGTGCCACCAGTGATTTCTGGCGGTTATCGTCCGGGACTAGCGGGGGGCCATCCTGGAATGAGCAGTTCTTC. Protein product: CATSDFWRLSSGTSGGPSWNEQFF.